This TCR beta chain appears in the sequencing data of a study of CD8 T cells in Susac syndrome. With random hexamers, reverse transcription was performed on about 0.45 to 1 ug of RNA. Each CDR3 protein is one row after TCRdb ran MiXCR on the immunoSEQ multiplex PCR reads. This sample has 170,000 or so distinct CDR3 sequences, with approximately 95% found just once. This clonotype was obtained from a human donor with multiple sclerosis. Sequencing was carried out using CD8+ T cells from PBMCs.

DNA for the CDR3: TGCAGTGCCAAAATTGGGGAGTACAATGAGCAGTTCTTC. It encodes CSAKIGEYNEQFF. V is TRBV20-1 and J is TRBJ2-1, with D perhaps TRBD2 (5 bases). This CDR3 is 13 amino acids long. Germline V CDR1 and CDR2: DFQATT, SNEGSKA (reference sequence). Trimming cost V 6 bases and J 4 bases, with 13 bases left between them.